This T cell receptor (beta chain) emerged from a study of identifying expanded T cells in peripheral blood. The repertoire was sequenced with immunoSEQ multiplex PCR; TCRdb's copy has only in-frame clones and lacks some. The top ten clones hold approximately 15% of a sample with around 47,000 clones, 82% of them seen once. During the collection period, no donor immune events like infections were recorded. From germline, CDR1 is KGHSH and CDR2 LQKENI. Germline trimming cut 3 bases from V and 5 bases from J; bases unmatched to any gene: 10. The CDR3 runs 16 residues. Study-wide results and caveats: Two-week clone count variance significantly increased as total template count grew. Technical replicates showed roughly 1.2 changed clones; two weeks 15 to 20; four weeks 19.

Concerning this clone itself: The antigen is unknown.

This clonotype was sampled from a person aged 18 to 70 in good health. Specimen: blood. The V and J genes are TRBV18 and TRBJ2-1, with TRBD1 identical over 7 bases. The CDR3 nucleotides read TGTGCCAGCTCACCGTCACAACAGGGGAACCACAATGAGCAGTTCTTC. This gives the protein CASSPSQQGNHNEQFF.